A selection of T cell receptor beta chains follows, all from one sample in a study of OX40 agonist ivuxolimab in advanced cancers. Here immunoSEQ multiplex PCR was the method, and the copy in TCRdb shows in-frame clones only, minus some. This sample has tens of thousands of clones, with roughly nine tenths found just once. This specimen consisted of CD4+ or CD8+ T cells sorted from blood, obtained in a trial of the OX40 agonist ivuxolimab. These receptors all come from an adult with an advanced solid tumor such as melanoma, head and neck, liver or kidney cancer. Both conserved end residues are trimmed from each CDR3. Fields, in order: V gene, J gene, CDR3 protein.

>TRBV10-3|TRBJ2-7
ATRPEGGVQY
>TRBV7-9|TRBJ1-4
ASSLEGEKLF
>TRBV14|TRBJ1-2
ASSQEGAGYGYT
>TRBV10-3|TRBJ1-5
AISESSEVQPQH
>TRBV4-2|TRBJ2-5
ASSQEGGGLGETQY
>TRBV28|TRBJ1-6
ATVIGGASNSPLH
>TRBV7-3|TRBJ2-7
ASSPGQGTGEQY
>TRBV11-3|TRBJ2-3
ASSPSTSADTQY
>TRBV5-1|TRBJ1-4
ASSLVAREKLF
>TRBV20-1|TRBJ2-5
SASQGETQY
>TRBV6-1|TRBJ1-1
ASSEVLNTEAF
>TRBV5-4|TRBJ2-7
ASSSPTGVSYEQY
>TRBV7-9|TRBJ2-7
ASSQKGPTTSGEQY
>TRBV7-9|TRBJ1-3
ASSPGQDPVRNTIY
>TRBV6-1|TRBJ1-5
ASSVGRPQPQH
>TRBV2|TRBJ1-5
ASSVSPGDQPQH
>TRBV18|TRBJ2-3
ASSPLVGAATDTQY
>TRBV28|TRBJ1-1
ASSTPGQGDGTEAF
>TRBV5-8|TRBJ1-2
ASSLEGRRYGYT
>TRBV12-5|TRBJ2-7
ASGLSLQSGLAVDPAYEQY
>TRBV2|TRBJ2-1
ASAPYNEQF
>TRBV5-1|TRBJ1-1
ASSTGHREGTEAF
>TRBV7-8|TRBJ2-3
ASSRSGGYTDTQY
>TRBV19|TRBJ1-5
ASSNPGHPNQPQH
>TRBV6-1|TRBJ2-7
ASSDAQYTYEQY
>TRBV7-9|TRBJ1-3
ASSRTVENTIY
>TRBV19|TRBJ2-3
ASSISSDTQY
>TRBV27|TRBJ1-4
ASSSEGATNEKLF
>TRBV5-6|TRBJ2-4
ASSLGTNLAKNIQY
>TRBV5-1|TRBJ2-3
ASSLRDRDTQY
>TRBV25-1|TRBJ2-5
ASRASTGLGETQY
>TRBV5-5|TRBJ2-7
ASFGGPGEQY
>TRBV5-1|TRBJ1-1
ASSKVQGATEAF
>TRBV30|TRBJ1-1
AWRDPGLRDTEAF
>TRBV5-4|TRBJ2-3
ASSLHKTSTDTQY
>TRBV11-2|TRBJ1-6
ASSLEPQGAGNSPLH
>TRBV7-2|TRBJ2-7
ASSSRTSGLLTYEQY
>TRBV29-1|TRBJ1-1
SARTVRVYEAF
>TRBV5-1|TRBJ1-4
ASSLGQGVANEKLF